The 8 T cell receptor beta chains reported below all come from one sample, sequenced in a study of cytomegalovirus exposure and HLA in healthy donors. A multiplex PCR was run with 60 Vbeta primers and 13 Jbeta primers. This table comes from immunoSEQ multiplex PCR, and its TCRdb copy is limited to in-frame clones, with some not included. The data hold 150,000 to 200,000 clones, with approximately 59% observed a single time. The sample consisted of PBMCs. Receptors originate from a man aged 40-49 years in good health and CMV-seronegative.

This clone was seen a single time. The chain combines TRBV18 with TRBJ1-6; tentative D call: TRBD1 (5 bases). Germline assignment: CDR1 KGHSH and CDR2 LQKENI. V lost 3 bases and J lost 6, with 15 bases in between. CDR3 size: 16 residues. For the CDR3, the DNA is TGTGCCAGCTCACCCGCCGGGACTCGTAGTAATTCACCCCTCCACTTT. Translated, it gives CASSPAGTRSNSPLHF.

This clone turned up a few times. The chain couples TRBV2 to TRBJ2-7, with 8 nucleotides matching TRBD2. The V gene's germline CDR1 is SNHLY and CDR2 FYNNEI. Trimming removed 6 bases from V and 4 bases from J; junction bases left unmatched: 17. The CDR3 sequence is 17 residues long. The CDR3 reads CASSMTGGQLAAYEQYF. In DNA, the CDR3 is TGTGCCAGCAGCATGACCGGGGGTCAACTAGCGGCTTACGAGCAGTACTTC.

The CDR3: CASSQGTGAQETQYF. CDR3 nucleotides: TGCGCCAGCAGCCAGGGGACAGGGGCCCAAGAGACCCAGTACTTC. This rearrangement joins TRBV4-1 to TRBJ2-5; TRBD1 matches at 10 bases. CDR3 size: 15 residues. Germline CDR1 MGHRA, CDR2 YSYEKL. Germline trimming cut 3 bases from V and 1 base from J; bases unmatched to any gene: 2.

The J gene is TRBJ1-2, the V gene TRBV7-9; 12 bases map to TRBD1. The length of the CDR3 is 17 residues. The trim removed 5 bases at V and 4 bases at J, leaving 11 bases unmatched. Germline V gives CDR1 SEHNR, CDR2 FQNEAQ (reference sequence). The chain's CDR3 is CASSPGTGGLFGYGYTF. The CDR3 coding sequence is TGTGCCAGCAGCCCCGGGACAGGGGGCCTTTTCGGCTATGGCTACACCTTC. Based on the CDR3 plus reference TRBV7-9 and TRBJ1-2, the full variable domain is DTGVSQNPRHKITKRGQNVTFRCDPISEHNRLYWYRQTLGQGPEFLTYFQNEAQLEKSRLLSDRFSAERPKGSFSTLEIQRTEQGDSAMYLCASSPGTGGLFGYGYTFGSGTRLTVV.

A few counts support this clone. This chain uses TRBV30 with TRBJ1-1; 8 bases map to TRBD1. V gave up 2 bases and J gave up 7 bases; unmatched junction bases: 6. Germline V gene data show CDR1 as GTSNPN and CDR2 as SVGIG (reference sequence). The CDR3 runs 13 residues. CDR3 residues: CAWSPGGIGEAFF. CDR3 DNA: TGTGCCTGGAGTCCAGGGGGCATCGGTGAAGCTTTCTTT.

This clone was found a few times. The rearrangement links TRBV2 to TRBJ2-7; D remains unclear. V lost 2 bases and J lost 2, with 7 bases in between. Germline V gives CDR1 SNHLY, CDR2 FYNNEI. CDR3 length: 13 amino acids. CDR3 DNA sequence: TGTGCCAGCAGTGAACCATTCACCTACGAGCAGTACTTC. It translates to CASSEPFTYEQYF. Using reference TRBV2 and TRBJ2-7 for the parts outside the CDR3, the full variable domain is EPEVTQTPSHQVTQMGQEVILRCVPISNHLYFYWYRQILGQKVEFLVSFYNNEISEKSEIFDDQFSVERPDGSNFTLKIRSTKLEDSAMYFCASSEPFTYEQYFGPGTRLTVT.

The chain employs TRBV30 and TRBJ1-6, with a possible D match to TRBD1 (6 bases). The CDR3 consists of 16 residues. Per the germline V gene, CDR1 is GTSNPN and CDR2 is SVGIG (reference sequence). V lost 0 bases, J lost 6 bases, and 15 bases lay in between. CDR3 sequence reads: CAWSVRETGLNSPLHF. The CDR3 DNA reads as TGTGCCTGGAGTGTACGAGAGACAGGTCTTAATTCACCCCTCCACTTT.

The chain is built from TRBV7-9 and TRBJ2-3, with 7 nucleotides matching TRBD2. V lost 1 base, J lost 2 bases, and 9 bases stayed unmatched. The CDR3 sequence is 17 residues long. Germline V lookup: CDR1 SEHNR, CDR2 FQNEAQ (reference sequence). This CDR3 reads CASSLGKRDLNTDTQYF. Written as DNA, the CDR3 is TGTGCCAGCAGCTTAGGCAAGCGGGACTTGAACACAGATACGCAGTATTTT. Based on the CDR3 plus reference TRBV7-9 and TRBJ2-3, the full variable domain is DTGVSQNPRHKITKRGQNVTFRCDPISEHNRLYWYRQTLGQGPEFLTYFQNEAQLEKSRLLSDRFSAERPKGSFSTLEIQRTEQGDSAMYLCASSLGKRDLNTDTQYFGPGTRLTVL.